These 5 T cell receptor beta chains share one sample of origin, sequenced in a study of graft-versus-host responses after intestinal transplantation. Produced via immunoSEQ multiplex PCR; TCRdb's table is partial and in-frame only. The sample includes roughly 120,000 clones, roughly 93% seen only once; the top ten take 0.095% to 0.15%. These receptors are not linked to any known antigen. Material: unstimulated CD4+ T cells sorted from spleen or lymph node cells, obtained before intestinal transplant. These receptors all come from a human donor who received an intestinal transplant.

This clone showed up just a few times. V is TRBV6-1 and J is TRBJ2-7; 10 bases map to TRBD2. Germline CDR1 is MNHNS and CDR2 is SASEGT. J was trimmed by 4 bases and V by 0 bases; bases with no gene match: 3. This CDR3 region has 15 residues. CDR3 region: CASSEAASGSYEQYF. DNA of the CDR3: TGTGCCAGCAGTGAAGCGGCTAGCGGGAGTTACGAGCAGTACTTC.

The rearrangement uses TRBV28 and TRBJ2-2, with TRBD1 matching 7 bases. Germline loops: CDR1 MDHEN, CDR2 SYDVKM. Trimming took 3 bases from V and 2 from J; bases not matched to a gene: 3. This CDR3 has 15 amino acids. In nucleotides, the CDR3 is TGTGCCAGCAGTTTTGGGACAGTCAACACCGGGGAGCTGTTTTTT. Protein product: CASSFGTVNTGELFF.

The chain is built from TRBV28 and TRBJ2-3; 7 nucleotides agree with TRBD2. The CDR3 runs 14 residues. Germline CDR1 and CDR2: MDHEN and SYDVKM. V lost 5 bases, J lost 3 bases, and 5 bases stayed unmatched. CDR3 sequence (DNA): TGTGCCAGCAGTATGGGCGGGGGTACAGATACGCAGTATTTT. It yields the protein CASSMGGGTDTQYF. Full variable domain (outside the CDR3, taken from reference TRBV28 and TRBJ2-3): DVKVTQSSRYLVKRTGEKVFLECVQDMDHENMFWYRQDPGLGLRLIYFSYDVKMKEKGDIPEGYSVSREKKERFSLILESASTNQTSMYLCASSMGGGTDTQYFGPGTRLTVL.

In this sample, this clone turned up once. The chain is built from TRBV7-9 and TRBJ1-1, with 8 bases lining up with TRBD1. The CDR3 length is 13 residues. With 5 bases clipped from V and 5 bases from J, the junction kept 4 bases outside the gene matches. Germline V gene sequence: CDR1 SEHNR, CDR2 FQNEAQ (reference sequence). CDR3 nucleotide sequence: TGTGCCAGCAGCCTCGACAGGGGAACTGAAGCTTTCTTT. Translated: CASSLDRGTEAFF.

V and J are TRBV4-2 and TRBJ2-7, with D perhaps TRBD2 (6 bases). Germline V gives CDR1 LGHNA, CDR2 YNFKEQ. The ends were cut back, 0 bases at V and 2 bases at J, with 11 bases in the middle. CDR3 length: 15 amino acids. CDR3 nucleotides: TGTGCCAGCAGCCAAGAAGGAGCGGGCACCTACGAGCAGTACTTC. Translating it yields CASSQEGAGTYEQYF.